This T cell receptor (beta chain) derives from a study of cytomegalovirus exposure and HLA in healthy donors. Germline V CDR1 and CDR2: SGHKS, YYEKEE (reference sequence). The CDR3 is 15 residues long. With 4 bases clipped from V and 5 bases from J, the junction kept 7 bases outside the gene matches. Findings of the study overall: Later analysis identified a missense DCLRE1C variant that was linked to TCR beta V- and J-gene trimming.

A remark on this clone: Its antigen is unknown.

The PCR used 60 Vbeta and 13 Jbeta primers. Profiling relied on immunoSEQ multiplex PCR, and the TCRdb table lists in-frame clones only, not all of them. The sample records 100,000 or so clones, more than 75% being singletons. Among the donors, all were healthy bone marrow donors. The gene calls are TRBV5-5 and TRBJ1-1, with 11 bases that match TRBD1. The source material was PBMCs. This sequence was found in a woman in her forties in good health and CMV-seropositive. The CDR3 sequence: CASSQSGTGGTEAFF. The CDR3 coding sequence is TGTGCCAGCAGCCAATCCGGGACAGGGGGAACTGAAGCTTTCTTT. The entire variable domain, with the rest obtained from reference TRBV5-5 and TRBJ1-1, is as follows: DAGVTQSPTHLIKTRGQQVTLRCSPISGHKSVSWYQQVLGQGPQFIFQYYEKEERGRGNFPDRFSARQFPNYSSELNVNALLLGDSALYLCASSQSGTGGTEAFFGQGTRLTVV.